The 31 T cell receptor beta chains presented below share a single source sample, sequenced in a study of tumor-infiltrating lymphocytes in primary liver carcinoma. Investigators took RNA and DNA out together from about 21-30 mg of unsorted bulk tissue. TCR beta cDNA was prepared out of roughly 0.5 ug total RNA by means of a constant-region primer. Slightly modified ARM-PCR served as the procedure for the TCR beta libraries. These libraries came from three rounds of nested multiplex PCR. The first two PCR rounds used TRBV1-TRBV30 primers with a Cbeta primer, approximately 10 cycles each. TCRdb independently ran MiXCR on the multiplex PCR reads; one entry per CDR3 protein. The sample records about 100,000 distinct CDR3 sequences, under 70% being singletons. Sequencing used liver tumor tissue from sampling region 2. Subset given: tumor region T2, inferior pole. Every receptor here comes from a woman between 55 and 75 years old with primary liver carcinoma and hepatitis B virus infection.

This clonotype was detected many times. The chain employs TRBV29-1 and TRBJ2-1; 8 bases are a match to TRBD1. The CDR3 consists of 16 residues. Germline assignment: CDR1 SQVTM and CDR2 ANQGSEA. With V trimmed by 6 bases and J by 4 bases, 14 bases remained unmatched. DNA of the CDR3: TGCAGCGTCCAGGGGGCTAGTGGGGGCCAGTACAATGAGCAGTTCTTC. It specifies CSVQGASGGQYNEQFF.

Turning to this clonotype: One end of the junction fails to match germline, which may point to a read error. This rearrangement joins TRBV29-1 to TRBJ2-1; D is unclear. Per germline, CDR1 SQVTM and CDR2 ANQGSEA. The length of the CDR3 is 13 residues. CDR3 sequence (DNA): TGCACCGTTGAACCGCCACCTGTACTTGAGCAGCTCTTC. Protein sequence: CTVEPPPVLEQLF.

A remark on this clonotype: Relative to the germline gene, one junction end is altered; a read error may explain this. This chain joins TRBV11-2 and TRBJ2-3, with 10 bases lining up with TRBD2. CDR1 is SGHAT, CDR2 FQNNGV, per germline. The CDR3 has 13 amino acids. CDR3 amino acids: CASRQGLANTHYF. The CDR3 bases are TGTGCCAGCAGACAGGGACTAGCGAATACGCACTATTTT. Supplemented by reference TRBV11-2 and TRBJ2-3, the full variable domain reads EAGVAQSPRYKIIEKRQSVAFWCNPISGHATLYWYQQILGQGPKLLIQFQNNGVVDDSQLPKDRFSAERLKGVDSTLKIQPAKLEDSAVYLCASRQGLANTHYFGPGTRLTVL.

By its share, this clonotype is medium-sized (0.01 to 0.1%). CDR3 bases: TGCAGCGTGCTGACAGGGGGTGACACTGAAGCTTTCTTT. This sequence encodes CSVLTGGDTEAFF. The chain uses TRBV29-1 and TRBJ1-1; 9 bases are shared with TRBD1. V was clipped by 6 bases and J by 3 bases; unmatched bases: 5. In germline, CDR1 is SQVTM, CDR2 ANQGSEA. The CDR3 is 13 residues long.

There are many counts of this clonotype. Given a much more abundant clone one base away, this may be a read error. CDR3 in amino acids: CASSPARLAGGWENVQYF. CDR3 coding DNA: TGTGCCAGCAGCCCGGCCCGACTAGCGGGAGGGTGGGAAAACGTTCAGTACTTC. This sequence joins TRBV11-3 and TRBJ2-4; TRBD2 agrees at 14 bases. Germline CDR1 reads SGHNT; CDR2 reads YENEEA. The length of the CDR3 is 18 residues.

The chain combines TRBV29-1 with TRBJ2-1; no firm D call. Looked up from germline, CDR1 is SQVTM and CDR2 is ANQGSEA. This CDR3 region has 11 residues. V was cut by 4 bases and J by 14 bases, with 15 bases left in between. The CDR3 bases are TGCAGCGTTGCGCTAGATGTTGCGGAGTTCTTC. Its protein is CSVALDVAEFF.

This clonotype was seen just once. A junction boundary mismatches the germline segment, possibly from a read error. The rearrangement links TRBV12-3 or TRBV12-4 to TRBJ2-3; 12 bases are a match to TRBD2. The CDR3 sequence is 16 residues long. CDR3: CANSYRLAGVADTQYF. The CDR3 DNA follows: TGTGCCAACAGTTATAGACTAGCGGGAGTGGCAGATACGCAGTATTTT.

V usage is TRBV11-3 and J usage is TRBJ2-1, with a tentative D call TRBD2 (5 bases). V lost 1 base and J 6 bases, leaving 19 bases between the germline ends. Per the germline V gene, CDR1 is SGHNT and CDR2 is YENEEA. CDR3 length: 17 residues. The CDR3 coding sequence is TGTGCCAGCAGCTTAGGTCTGAGGGAGTGGGGTGTCAATGAGCAGTTCTTC. It specifies CASSLGLREWGVNEQFF. Variable domain in full (rest from reference TRBV11-3 and TRBJ2-1): EAGVVQSPRYKIIEKKQPVAFWCNPISGHNTLYWYLQNLGQGPELLIRYENEEAVDDSQLPKDRFSAERLKGVDSTLKIQPAELGDSAVYLCASSLGLREWGVNEQFFGPGTRLTVL.

Concerning this clonotype: The junction differs from germline at one of its ends, possibly a read error. The genes are TRBV5-5 and TRBJ2-3; the match to TRBD1 covers 8 bases. CDR3 size: 14 residues. The germline CDR1 and CDR2 sequences are SGHKS and YYEKEE (reference sequence). The CDR3 sequence: CASSPQGARDTQYF. In DNA, the CDR3 is TGTGCCAGCAGCCCGCAGGGGGCCCGGGATACACAGTATTTT. Using reference TRBV5-5 and TRBJ2-3 for the parts outside the CDR3, the full variable domain is DAGVTQSPTHLIKTRGQQVTLRCSPISGHKSVSWYQQVLGQGPQFIFQYYEKEERGRGNFPDRFSARQFPNYSSELNVNALLLGDSALYLCASSPQGARDTQYFGPGTRLTVL.

In its sample, this clonotype was seen a few times. A junction end diverges from the germline sequence, so it may reflect a read error. V and J are TRBV12-3 or TRBV12-4 and TRBJ2-5; D not resolved. This CDR3 is built from 11 residues. CDR3 sequence (DNA): TGTGCCAGCAGTTTGCGAAAGATCCAGTATTTC. Protein: CASSLRKIQYF.

Regarding this clonotype: The junction shows a germline mismatch at one end, possibly a read error. The rearrangement links TRBV11-3 to TRBJ2-2, with TRBD2 matching over 9 bases. The CDR3 is 17 residues long. Germline-derived CDR1 and CDR2 are SGHNT and YENEEA. Written as DNA, the CDR3 is TGTGCCAGCAGCTTAGGCGGGCTAGCGGGAAACAGCGGGGAACTGTTTTTT. Protein sequence: CASSLGGLAGNSGELFF.

The chain has TRBV28 and TRBJ2-7; tentative D call: TRBD2 (5 bases). Germline CDR1 and CDR2: MDHEN and SYDVKM. CDR3 length equals 15 residues. V lost 7 bases to trimming and J lost 4 bases, with 20 bases between them. CDR3 region: CASNIPSGRLYEQYF. Here the CDR3 DNA reads TGTGCCAGCAACATACCAAGCGGAAGGCTTTACGAGCAGTACTTC.

This clonotype was detected only a few times. The chain combines TRBV28 with TRBJ1-5; maybe TRBD1 (5 bases). Germline V gives CDR1 MDHEN, CDR2 SYDVKM. This CDR3 has 15 amino acids. Between the trimmed V and J ends, which lost 6 bases and 3 bases, there was a span of 15 bases. CDR3 sequence reads: CASSPPGGINQPQHF. Here the CDR3 DNA reads TGTGCCAGCAGCCCCCCGGGGGGTATCAATCAGCCCCAGCATTTT.

Note on this clonotype: A single base separates this from a much larger clone, so it may be a read error. The chain is built from TRBV29-1 and TRBJ2-5; 12 nucleotides agree with TRBD2. The CDR3 length is 17 residues. Germline V lookup: CDR1 SQVTM, CDR2 ANQGSEA. The CDR3 nucleotides are TGCAGCGTTGGGGATCTAGCGGGAGGGCCGAGACAAGAGACCCAGTGCTTC. Amino acids: CSVGDLAGGPRQETQCF.

By sample fraction, this clonotype is medium-sized (0.01 to 0.1%). The V gene is TRBV11-1, the J gene TRBJ1-3, with D maybe TRBD1 (6 bases). The length of the CDR3 is 18 residues. V lost 3 bases and J 0 bases, leaving 18 bases between the germline ends. Germline V gene lookup returns CDR1 SGHAT and CDR2 FQDESV (reference sequence). CDR3 in DNA: TGTGCCAGCAGCTTCAATCCATCGCCAGGGGACTCTGGAAACACCATATATTTT. This codes for CASSFNPSPGDSGNTIYF.

This clonotype occurred many times. CDR3 protein: CASSDSDKNIQYF. The CDR3 coding sequence is TGTGCCAGCAGCGACTCGGACAAAAACATTCAGTACTTC. The chain combines TRBV12-3 or TRBV12-4 with TRBJ2-4; the D is unclear. V was trimmed by 6 bases and J by 3 bases, leaving 9 bases between them. The CDR3 contains 13 residues.

Comment on this clonotype: One end of the junction fails to match germline, which may point to a read error. V and J are TRBV11-2 and TRBJ2-4, with 15 bases that match TRBD2. The CDR3 is 19 amino acids. Germline lookup yields CDR1 SGHAT and CDR2 FQNNGV. CDR3 bases: TGTGCCAGCAGCCCTGGACTAGCGGGAGGGCCTCGGATCAAAAACGTTCAATACTTC. This gives the protein CASSPGLAGGPRIKNVQYF.

This chain connects TRBV4-1 to TRBJ1-5; maybe TRBD1 (5 bases). The CDR3 runs to 17 residues. CDR1 is MGHRA, CDR2 YSYEKL, per germline. Here the CDR3 reads CAGSRTTGGNSNQPQHF. CDR3 bases: TGCGCTGGCAGCCGCACCACGGGGGGGAATAGCAATCAGCCCCAGCATTTT.

Concerning this clonotype itself: Since no conserved phenylalanine or tryptophan closes the CDR3, a read error is the likely cause. The J gene is TRBJ2-7, the V gene TRBV29-1, with a weak D call TRBD2 (6 bases). This CDR3 region has 13 residues. Germline V gene lookup returns CDR1 SQVTM and CDR2 ANQGSEA. Here the CDR3 reads CCVMRHSAGEQYL. The CDR3 DNA sequence: TGCTGCGTTATGCGACACTCAGCGGGCGAGCAGTACCTC.

Comments on this clonotype: Germline is not matched at one junction end, which may reflect a read error. The CDR3: CASSYLARTRNTEAFF. CDR3 bases: TGTGCCAGCAGTTACCTTGCTAGGACAAGGAACACAGAAGCTTTCTTT. The gene calls are TRBV6-6 and TRBJ1-1, with a possible D match to TRBD1 (5 bases). The CDR3 is made up of 16 amino acids. Germline V gene sequence: CDR1 MNHNY, CDR2 SVGAGI (reference sequence).

There are many counts of this clonotype. This chain's CDR3 is CASSRAEQETQYF. CDR3 bases: TGTGCCAGCAGTCGAGCGGAACAAGAGACCCAGTACTTC. The rearrangement links TRBV6-2 or TRBV6-3 to TRBJ2-5, with a possible D match to TRBD2 (5 bases). Looked up from germline, CDR1 is MNHEY and CDR2 is SVGEGT. The CDR3 has 13 residues. Between the trimmed V and J ends, which lost 5 bases and 2 bases, there was a span of 9 bases.

This clonotype has only a few counts. One junction end does not reproduce the germline sequence, and a read error may be involved. V is TRBV11-2 and J is TRBJ2-7; no clear D gene. CDR1 SGHAT and CDR2 FQNNGV come from the germline V gene. The CDR3 loop spans 14 amino acids. Here the CDR3 reads CVSSPGPYVPEQYF. The CDR3 region has the DNA TGTGTCAGCAGCCCTGGTCCTTATGTACCCGAGCAGTACTTC.

This sequence joins TRBV5-1 and TRBJ2-3; TRBD1 matches at 9 bases. V shed 5 bases and J 4 bases; nucleotides not matched to a gene: 8. CDR1 is SGHRS and CDR2 is YFSETQ in the germline V gene. The CDR3 is 15 amino acids. The CDR3 is CASRYGTGWADTQYF. CDR3 bases: TGCGCCAGCAGATATGGGACAGGGTGGGCAGATACGCAGTATTTT.

Points on this clonotype: A clone one base away is much larger, so this may be a read error. The J gene is TRBJ2-7, the V gene TRBV13, with 7 nucleotides matching TRBD1. Germline V gene lookup returns CDR1 PRHDT and CDR2 FYEKMQ (reference sequence). This CDR3 is built from 15 residues. The ends lost 5 bases at V and 2 bases at J; junction bases unmatched: 9. The CDR3 is CASSPRQGSTYEQYF. The CDR3 nucleotides read TGTGCCAGCAGCCCCAGACAGGGCTCTACCTACGAGCAGTACTTC.

This clonotype was observed at least ten times. The CDR3 bases are TGTGCCAGCAGTGGGTTAGCGGGAGGATATGCCTATGAGCAGTTCTTC. It is translated as CASSGLAGGYAYEQFF. The rearrangement joins TRBV12-3 or TRBV12-4 to TRBJ2-1, with 10 bases aligning to TRBD2. J lost 8 bases, V lost 5 bases, and 12 bases had no gene match. The CDR3 has 16 residues.

The rearrangement joins TRBV6-5 to TRBJ2-1, with 12 bases that match TRBD2. After removal of 6 bases from V and 9 bases from J, the junction contained 12 bases not matched to a gene. Germline CDR1 and CDR2: MNHEY and SVGAGI. The CDR3 is 16 amino acids. CDR3 sequence reads: CASRETSGSRGSEQFF. The CDR3 nucleotides read TGTGCCAGCAGGGAGACTAGCGGGAGCCGTGGAAGTGAGCAGTTCTTC.

This clonotype was observed once. One end of the junction does not line up with germline, which may come from a read error. The rearrangement joins TRBV6-6 to TRBJ1-5; D is unresolved. Germline CDR1 MNHNY, CDR2 SVGAGI (reference sequence). There are 18 residues in the CDR3. This CDR3 reads CASCYTAPAGREDQPQHF. The DNA for the CDR3 is TGTGCCAGCTGTTACACAGCCCCGGCGGGTCGAGAGGATCAGCCCCAGCACTTT.

As regards this clonotype: The junction departs from the called germline gene at one end, perhaps through a read error. The V gene is TRBV4-1, the J gene TRBJ2-2, with D unclear. Germline V gene lookup returns CDR1 MGHRA and CDR2 YSYEKL. The CDR3 runs to 14 residues. In DNA, the CDR3 is TGCGTCAGCAGCCAAGATTGGATAGACGGGGAGCTGTTTTTT. Its translation: CVSSQDWIDGELFF.

The chain links TRBV7-2 to TRBJ1-1; no clear D. In germline, CDR1 is SGHTA, CDR2 FQGNSA. Between the trimmed V and J ends, which lost 3 bases and 7 bases, there was a span of 12 bases. CDR3 size: 13 residues. The CDR3 bases are TGTGCCAGCAGCTTTATCGCTAAAGGTGAAGCTTTCTTT. It specifies CASSFIAKGEAFF. Variable domain in full (rest from reference TRBV7-2 and TRBJ1-1): GAGVSQSPSNKVTEKGKDVELRCDPISGHTALYWYRQSLGQGLEFLIYFQGNSAPDKSGLPSDRFSAERTGGSVSTLTIQRTQQEDSAVYLCASSFIAKGEAFFGQGTRLTVV.

This clonotype has a handful of counts. V gene TRBV7-8 combines with J gene TRBJ2-7; 11 bases agree with TRBD1. The CDR3 contains 16 residues. J was trimmed by 3 bases and V by 1 base; bases with no gene match: 5. Germline V lookup: CDR1 SGHVS, CDR2 FQNEAQ. CDR3 nucleotides: TGTGCCAGCAGCTTAGTCGGGACAGGGGGGATCTACGAGCAGTACTTC. This gives the protein CASSLVGTGGIYEQYF.

The chain employs TRBV2 and TRBJ2-2; possibly TRBD1 or TRBD2 for D (6 bases each). The CDR3 length is 14 residues. Germline CDR1 is SNHLY and CDR2 is FYNNEI. Between the trimmed V and J ends, which lost 8 bases and 0 bases, there was a span of 10 bases. The CDR3 nucleotides read TGTGCCAGCGAGGGGGGCGCGAACACCGGGGAGCTGTTTTTT. Residues: CASEGGANTGELFF.